These 29 T cell receptor beta chains came from one sample sequenced in a study of cytomegalovirus exposure and HLA in healthy donors. The PCR employed 60 Vbeta primers together with 13 Jbeta primers. Using immunoSEQ multiplex PCR, the repertoire was profiled, and TCRdb retains in-frame clones only, with some absent. The table gives about 160,000 clones; the top ten clones make up 1% to 1.5% of it. The sample consisted of PBMCs. The receptor set was obtained from an older woman in good health and CMV-seronegative.

The chain uses TRBV7-9 and TRBJ2-1, with TRBD2 matching 7 bases. The V and J ends lost 7 bases and 2 bases, in that order; junction bases with no gene match: 8. CDR3 size: 15 residues. Per germline, CDR1 SEHNR and CDR2 FQNEAQ (reference sequence). CDR3 region: CASTWELATYNEQFF. For the CDR3, the DNA is TGTGCCAGCACCTGGGAACTAGCGACCTACAATGAGCAGTTCTTC.

V gene TRBV7-2 combines with J gene TRBJ2-2, with 7 bases that match TRBD2. V trimming: 4 bases; J trimming: 0 bases; junction bases outside the gene matches: 2. The germline gives CDR1 SGHTA, CDR2 FQGNSA. This CDR3 spans 15 amino acids. The CDR3 DNA follows: TGTGCCAGCAGCTCGAGCGGGACGAACACCGGGGAGCTGTTTTTT. This translates into CASSSSGTNTGELFF. Full variable domain (remainder filled in from reference TRBV7-2 and TRBJ2-2): GAGVSQSPSNKVTEKGKDVELRCDPISGHTALYWYRQSLGQGLEFLIYFQGNSAPDKSGLPSDRFSAERTGGSVSTLTIQRTQQEDSAVYLCASSSSGTNTGELFFGEGSRLTVL.

This chain connects TRBV15 to TRBJ2-5, with 7 positions matching TRBD2. The V gene's germline CDR1 is LNHNV and CDR2 YYDKDF (reference sequence). This CDR3 is 12 amino acids long. Trimming at V came to 5 bases and at J to 10 bases, leaving 7 bases not matched to a gene. CDR3 in DNA: TGTGCCACCAGCCAAGGGGAGGGAGGCCAGTACTTC. Translation gives CATSQGEGGQYF. The whole variable domain, filled in from reference TRBV15 and TRBJ2-5, reads DAMVIQNPRYQVTQFGKPVTLSCSQTLNHNVMYWYQQKSSQAPKLLFHYYDKDFNNEADTPDNFQSRRPNTSFCFLDIRSPGLGDTAMYLCATSQGEGGQYFGPGTRLLVL.

DNA of the CDR3: TGTGCCAGCAGCCTAGGGTGGGGGCCCATATATTTT. It codes for CASSLGWGPIYF. The chain combines TRBV7-2 with TRBJ1-3, with D possibly being TRBD1 (6 bases). Trimming pared 5 bases from V and 11 bases from J, leaving 13 bases between. The CDR3 is 12 residues long. The germline V gene encodes CDR1 SGHTA and CDR2 FQGNSA.

The J gene is TRBJ2-7, the V gene TRBV7-6, with 10 bases aligning to TRBD1. The germline V gene encodes CDR1 SGHVS and CDR2 FNYEAQ. Unmatched junction bases numbered 6, after V lost 5 bases and J lost 2 bases. This CDR3 region has 15 residues. The CDR3 coding sequence is TGTGCCAGCAGCCCAGGGACAGGGGCGCCCTACGAGCAGTACTTC. Protein: CASSPGTGAPYEQYF.

V usage is TRBV29-1 and J usage is TRBJ2-5; 10 bases agree with TRBD1. Germline CDR1 is SQVTM and CDR2 is ANQGSEA. With 4 bases clipped from V and 11 bases from J, the junction kept 10 bases outside the gene matches. The CDR3 consists of 13 residues. The CDR3 region has the DNA TGCAGCGTTGCGGACAGGGGGTCGCGGGAGCAGTACTTC. Translating gives CSVADRGSREQYF.

V is TRBV5-6 and J is TRBJ2-3; D ambiguous. CDR1 is SGHDT and CDR2 is YYEEEE in the germline V gene. With 1 base removed from V and 2 bases from J, the gap between germline ends came to 8 bases. The CDR3 covers 14 residues. The CDR3 coding sequence is TGTGCCAGCAGCTTGTGGCCCAACACAGATACGCAGTATTTT. This gives the protein CASSLWPNTDTQYF.

The J gene is TRBJ1-5, the V gene TRBV5-1, with D possibly TRBD1 on 5 matching bases. Trimming removed 0 bases from V and 9 bases from J, with 10 bases in between. CDR1 and CDR2 from the germline V gene are SGHRS and YFSETQ. The CDR3 spans 13 residues. The CDR3 sequence: CASSLGSQGPQHF. CDR3 nucleotides: TGCGCCAGCAGCTTGGGCTCTCAGGGGCCCCAGCATTTT.

The chain recombines TRBV7-2 with TRBJ1-6; no clear D. The CDR3 covers 17 residues. The V gene lost 1 base and the J gene lost 0 bases, with 10 bases spanning the gap. Per germline, CDR1 SGHTA and CDR2 FQGNSA. In DNA form, the CDR3 reads TGTGCCAGCAGCTTAGGGAGAGGGAGCTCCTATAATTCACCCCTCCACTTT. Protein: CASSLGRGSSYNSPLHF.

The chain links TRBV7-2 to TRBJ1-4, with TRBD1 as a possible D gene (5 bases). Between the trimmed V and J ends, which lost 5 bases and 4 bases, there was a span of 11 bases. The CDR3 totals 14 residues. The germline V gene encodes CDR1 SGHTA and CDR2 FQGNSA. The CDR3 nucleotides are TGTGCCAGCAGCCCGGGACTTGTTAATGAAAAACTGTTTTTT. Amino acid sequence: CASSPGLVNEKLFF. Drawing the rest from reference TRBV7-2 and TRBJ1-4, the complete variable domain is GAGVSQSPSNKVTEKGKDVELRCDPISGHTALYWYRQSLGQGLEFLIYFQGNSAPDKSGLPSDRFSAERTGGSVSTLTIQRTQQEDSAVYLCASSPGLVNEKLFFGSGTQLSVL.

J is TRBJ2-1 and V is TRBV7-2; TRBD2 matches at 7 bases. Germline V gene data show CDR1 as SGHTA and CDR2 as FQGNSA. V lost 5 bases, J lost 1 base, and 2 bases stayed unmatched. This CDR3 is 14 amino acids long. In DNA form, the CDR3 reads TGTGCCAGCAGCCTACTAGCGTCCTACAATGAGCAGTTCTTC. Translating it yields CASSLLASYNEQFF.

The chain links TRBV7-9 to TRBJ2-6, with 12 bases aligning to TRBD1. The CDR3 has 17 amino acids. Germline V gives CDR1 SEHNR, CDR2 FQNEAQ (reference sequence). V lost 11 bases to trimming and J lost 3 bases; unmatched junction nucleotides: 11. CDR3 sequence reads: CAPDGTGGNNGANVLTF. CDR3 nucleotides: TGTGCCCCTGACGGGACAGGGGGCAATAATGGGGCCAACGTCCTGACTTTC.

V and J are TRBV4-2 and TRBJ2-3, with a tentative D call TRBD2 (6 bases). Trimming removed 4 bases at V and 3 bases at J, with 17 bases between. Germline lookup yields CDR1 LGHNA and CDR2 YNFKEQ. CDR3 length equals 16 residues. CDR3 protein: CASSLGTSSGTDTQYF. In DNA, the CDR3 is TGTGCCAGCAGCCTCGGGACTTCGAGCGGTACAGATACGCAGTATTTT.

The chain recombines TRBV4-1 with TRBJ1-3; no clear D. The V end lost 4 bases, the J end lost 1 base, and 11 bases lay between the germline ends. The CDR3 extends over 15 amino acids. Germline loops: CDR1 MGHRA, CDR2 YSYEKL. The CDR3 DNA reads as TGCGCCAGCAGCCCAACGGGAAATTCTGGAAACACCATATATTTT. It is translated as CASSPTGNSGNTIYF.

CDR3 DNA sequence: TGTGCCAGCAGCCAGGCGGGATCTCTCTATGGCTACACCTTC. It codes for CASSQAGSLYGYTF. The chain recombines TRBV14 with TRBJ1-2; no reliable D call. V shed 3 bases and J shed 4 bases, with 12 bases lying between them. This CDR3 is built from 14 residues. Germline V gene lookup returns CDR1 SGHDN and CDR2 FVKESK.

The V gene is TRBV6-1, the J gene TRBJ1-5; D is possibly TRBD1 (6 bases). Germline V CDR1 and CDR2: MNHNS, SASEGT. The CDR3 runs to 16 residues. V lost 2 bases and J lost 2, with 13 bases in between. CDR3: CASSERRQVGNQPQHF. The DNA of the CDR3 is TGTGCCAGCAGTGAACGGAGACAGGTCGGCAATCAGCCCCAGCATTTT.

V gene TRBV13 combines with J gene TRBJ2-7; 10 bases fit TRBD1. CDR1 is PRHDT, CDR2 FYEKMQ, per germline (reference sequence). V lost 5 bases and J lost 3; bases outside the gene matches: 16. The CDR3 has 18 residues. The CDR3 nucleotides are TGTGCCAGCAGCCCCAGGGACAGGGGAAATCCCTACAACTACGAGCAGTACTTC. As protein: CASSPRDRGNPYNYEQYF.

The chain links TRBV14 to TRBJ2-3; 8 nucleotides agree with TRBD2. The CDR3 spans 14 residues. CDR1 is SGHDN, CDR2 FVKESK, per germline. The V segment lost 1 base and the J segment 9 bases; nucleotides outside the gene matches: 6. The DNA of the CDR3 is TGTGCCAGCAGCCAAGCGGGGGGGCAGAGAACGCAGTATTTT. Translating it yields CASSQAGGQRTQYF.

CDR3 in DNA: TGTGCCAGCAGATCCTCGTATGGCTACACCTTC. As protein: CASRSSYGYTF. The genes are TRBV6-5 and TRBJ1-2, with D uncertain. The V gene lost 6 bases and the J gene lost 5 bases, with 7 bases spanning the gap. Per germline, CDR1 MNHEY and CDR2 SVGAGI. This CDR3 has 11 amino acids.

The rearrangement links TRBV5-1 to TRBJ2-3; 9 positions match TRBD2. Germline CDR1 SGHRS, CDR2 YFSETQ. V shed 0 bases and J 2 bases; nucleotides not matched to a gene: 4. The CDR3 covers 16 residues. The CDR3 DNA reads as TGCGCCAGCAGCTTGGAGGGCGGGAGGGCCACAGATACGCAGTATTTT. Translated, it gives CASSLEGGRATDTQYF. Complete variable domain (other parts from reference TRBV5-1 and TRBJ2-3): KAGVTQTPRYLIKTRGQQVTLSCSPISGHRSVSWYQQTPGQGLQFLFEYFSETQRNKGNFPGRFSGRQFSNSRSEMNVSTLELGDSALYLCASSLEGGRATDTQYFGPGTRLTVL.

The chain links TRBV19 to TRBJ1-2; TRBD1 is a possible D gene (5 bases). Trimming took 6 bases from V and 3 from J, leaving 14 bases between them. The CDR3 is made up of 14 amino acids. CDR1 and CDR2 (germline): LNHDA, SQIVND (reference sequence). CDR3 sequence (DNA): TGTGCCAGTAGGAGTGGGGACTTCTACTATGGCTACACCTTC. This translates into CASRSGDFYYGYTF.

This rearrangement joins TRBV4-1 to TRBJ2-6; D might be TRBD1 (6 bases). CDR1 is MGHRA, CDR2 YSYEKL, per germline. The CDR3 spans 17 residues. The V end lost 3 bases, the J end lost 3 bases, and 15 bases lay between the germline ends. CDR3 loop: CASSHRDTSFGANVLTF. The CDR3 DNA follows: TGCGCCAGCAGCCATCGGGACACCTCTTTTGGGGCCAACGTCCTGACTTTC.

The chain recombines TRBV7-7 with TRBJ2-1; 10 bases match TRBD1. The CDR3 runs 15 residues. The germline V gene encodes CDR1 SSHAT and CDR2 FNYEAQ (reference sequence). With V trimmed by 3 bases and J by 5 bases, 4 bases remained unmatched. CDR3 DNA sequence: TGTGCCAGCAGCTTGACAGGGGGCAACGACAATGAGCAGTTCTTC. Protein product: CASSLTGGNDNEQFF. The full variable domain, rest sourced from reference TRBV7-7 and TRBJ2-1, is GAGVSQSPRYKVTKRGQDVTLRCDPISSHATLYWYQQALGQGPEFLTYFNYEAQPDKSGLPSDRFSAERPEGSISTLTIQRTEQRDSAMYRCASSLTGGNDNEQFFGPGTRLTVL.

This sequence joins TRBV7-5 and TRBJ2-1; TRBD2, the table's D call, lacks a check against the DNA. TRBV7-5 corresponds to a pseudogene. This CDR3 contains 13 residues. As DNA, the CDR3 is TGTGCCCCCGGGGCGGGAGCGAGCTATGAGCAGTTCTTC. Amino acids: CAPGAGASYEQFF.

The J gene is TRBJ2-7, the V gene TRBV18; unclear D gene. The CDR3 spans 14 residues. Germline V gene sequence: CDR1 KGHSH, CDR2 LQKENI. V was shortened by 3 bases and J by 1 base, with 10 bases between the two germline ends. CDR3 bases: TGTGCCAGCTCACCGGGCAGCCAGTCCTACGAGCAGTACTTC. It translates to CASSPGSQSYEQYF.

The V call is TRBV10-3, the J call TRBJ1-5; TRBD1 matches at 12 bases. V was clipped by 5 bases and J by 2 bases; unmatched bases: 7. The length of the CDR3 is 17 residues. CDR1 ENHRY and CDR2 SYGVKD come from the germline V gene. CDR3 coding DNA: TGTGCCATCAGTCCCGGGACAGGGGGCTTGGGCAATCAGCCCCAGCATTTT. Translated, it gives CAISPGTGGLGNQPQHF.

Of note for this clone: The same CDR3 is also encoded by other DNA sequences in this sample. The chain employs TRBV18 and TRBJ2-7; 9 bases match TRBD1. Germline CDR1 KGHSH, CDR2 LQKENI. Germline trimming cut 3 bases from V and 3 bases from J; bases unmatched to any gene: 3. The CDR3 runs to 14 residues. CDR3 amino acids: CASSPRTGDYEQYF. Here the CDR3 DNA reads TGTGCCAGCTCACCTCGGACAGGGGACTACGAGCAGTACTTC. Full variable domain (rest looked up from reference TRBV18 and TRBJ2-7): NAGVMQNPRHLVRRRGQEARLRCSPMKGHSHVYWYRQLPEEGLKFMVYLQKENIIDESGMPKERFSAEFPKEGPSILRIQQVVRGDSAAYFCASSPRTGDYEQYFGPGTRLTVT.

V gene TRBV7-8 combines with J gene TRBJ1-6; weak D call: TRBD1 (6 bases). V dropped 3 bases and J dropped 6 bases, with 9 bases sitting between them. There are 14 residues in the CDR3. Germline assignment: CDR1 SGHVS and CDR2 FQNEAQ. The CDR3 sequence: CASSFGTSNSPLHF. The DNA of the CDR3 is TGTGCCAGCAGCTTCGGGACATCTAATTCACCCCTCCACTTT. Complete variable domain (other parts from reference TRBV7-8 and TRBJ1-6): GAGVSQSPRYKVAKRGQDVALRCDPISGHVSLFWYQQALGQGPEFLTYFQNEAQLDKSGLPSDRFFAERPEGSVSTLKIQRTQQEDSAVYLCASSFGTSNSPLHFGNGTRLTVT.

V gene TRBV12-5 combines with J gene TRBJ2-1; TRBD1 aligns across 8 bases. Trimming at V came to 0 bases and at J to 4 bases, leaving 11 bases not matched to a gene. Germline-derived CDR1 and CDR2 are LGHNT and FRNRAP. This CDR3 has 18 amino acids. The CDR3 DNA reads as TGTGCTAGTGGTTTGGTAACAACCCGGGACAGGCTATACAATGAGCAGTTCTTC. It is translated as CASGLVTTRDRLYNEQFF.